A selection of T cell receptor beta chains follows, all from one sample in a study of a mutant IDH1 vaccine in newly diagnosed glioma. Sequenced by immunoSEQ multiplex PCR; TCRdb stores in-frame clones only, minus some. The sample contains over 55,000 clones, about four fifths of which appear only once. Their antigen targets remain unknown. Sequencing used PBMCs, obtained from a glioma patient whose treatment included an IDH1 peptide vaccine. These receptors were obtained from a man aged 35 to 55 with glioma. Each CDR3 is given with its conserved first and last residue. Each record gives: J gene, clone size, V gene, D gene, CDR3 DNA, CDR3 protein. The D gene is left open where the match is weak. The size of a clone is reported for some rows only, either as once, few or many, or as a class for expanded clones.

TRBJ2-7 | NA | TRBV9 | TRBD2 | TGTGCCAGCAGCAATAGCGGGACTTCCGAGCAGTACTTC | CASSNSGTSEQYF
TRBJ2-7 | NA | TRBV6-6 | NA | TGTGCCAGCCGGGAGTCGAGGTCCTACGAGCAGTACTTC | CASRESRSYEQYF
TRBJ2-5 | NA | TRBV30 | NA | TGTGCCTGGAGAACCTCGGGGCAGGGGTATGAGACCCAGTACTTC | CAWRTSGQGYETQYF
TRBJ1-4 | NA | TRBV13 | NA | TGTGCCAGCAGCTTAGGTGGTTGGGCAGGGATTGAAAAACTGTTTTTT | CASSLGGWAGIEKLFF
TRBJ2-5 | NA | TRBV11-2 | TRBD2 | TGTGCCAGCAGCTTAGATTCGAGCGGGGGGACGGAGACCCAGTACTTC | CASSLDSSGGTETQYF
TRBJ1-5 | few | TRBV9 | TRBD1 | TGTGCCAGCAGCGAATCCGGGACAGGGACCCAGCATTTT | CASSESGTGTQHF
TRBJ2-3 | NA | TRBV5-4 | TRBD2 | TGTGCCAGCAGCGTCCCGGGACTAGCGGGGCTAGATACGCAGTATTTT | CASSVPGLAGLDTQYF
TRBJ2-7 | NA | TRBV30 | TRBD1 | TGTGCCTGGAGCGGCAATATCCGGGACAGGGGATCTCCCGAGCAGTACTTC | CAWSGNIRDRGSPEQYF
TRBJ2-5 | NA | TRBV15 | NA | TGTGCCACCGGCCCCCGCCGGACACAAGAGACCCAGTACTTC | CATGPRRTQETQYF
TRBJ2-4 | NA | TRBV19 | NA | TGTGCCAGTAGGGGGGTCTTAAACATTCAGTACTTC | CASRGVLNIQYF
TRBJ1-2 | NA | TRBV7-2 | NA | TGTGCCAGCAGCTTAGCACAGGGCCCCTATGGCTACACCTTC | CASSLAQGPYGYTF
TRBJ2-7 | NA | TRBV5-5 | TRBD1 | TGTGCCAGCAGCTTGGATGGGACAGTCTCCGCCGAGCAGTACTTC | CASSLDGTVSAEQYF
TRBJ1-5 | NA | TRBV19 | NA | TGTGCCAGTAGTCGAACCGGGACCCCTAGCAATCAGCCCCAGCATTTT | CASSRTGTPSNQPQHF
TRBJ1-2 | once | TRBV10-2 | TRBD1 | TGCGCCAGCAGGAATCTGACAGGGGGCCCAAGGAACACCTTC | CASRNLTGGPRNTF
TRBJ2-7 | NA | TRBV6-5 | NA | TGTGCCAGCAGTTATTTAGCAACCACCTACGAGCAGTACTTC | CASSYLATTYEQYF
TRBJ1-2 | once | TRBV19 | TRBD1 | TGTGCCAGTCGCCCGGGACAGGCAAGATATGGCTACACCTTC | CASRPGQARYGYTF
TRBJ1-1 | NA | TRBV5-6 | NA | TGTGCCAGCAGCTTGCCTCGGGACACTGGGGCTTTCTTT | CASSLPRDTGAFF